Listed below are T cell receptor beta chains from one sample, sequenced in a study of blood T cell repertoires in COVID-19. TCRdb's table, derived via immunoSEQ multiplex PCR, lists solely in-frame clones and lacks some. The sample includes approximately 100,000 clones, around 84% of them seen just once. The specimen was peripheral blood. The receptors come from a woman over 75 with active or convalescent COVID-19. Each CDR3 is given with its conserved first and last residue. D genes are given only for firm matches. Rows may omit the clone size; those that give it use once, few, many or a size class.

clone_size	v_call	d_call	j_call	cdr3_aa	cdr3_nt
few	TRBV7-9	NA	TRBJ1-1	CASSSPPRAFF	TGTGCCAGCAGCTCCCCTCCCAGGGCTTTCTTT
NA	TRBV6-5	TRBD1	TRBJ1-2	CASINQGGDYGYTF	TGTGCCAGCATCAATCAGGGGGGCGACTATGGCTACACCTTC
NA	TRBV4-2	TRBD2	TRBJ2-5	CASSHAGTSGQETQYF	TGTGCCAGCAGCCACGCGGGGACTAGCGGCCAAGAGACCCAGTACTTC
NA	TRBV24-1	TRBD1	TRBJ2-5	CATSDFSRQGQETQYF	TGTGCCACCAGTGATTTTTCGCGACAGGGTCAAGAGACCCAGTACTTC
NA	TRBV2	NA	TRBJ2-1	CASSIRVSSYNEQFF	TGTGCCAGCAGTATTCGAGTGAGCTCCTACAATGAGCAGTTCTTC
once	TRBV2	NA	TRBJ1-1	CASSDEVGTEAFF	TGTGCCAGCAGTGACGAGGTTGGCACTGAAGCTTTCTTT
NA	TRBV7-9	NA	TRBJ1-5	CASSLKGGGNQPQHF	TGTGCCAGCAGCTTGAAGGGAGGGGGCAATCAGCCCCAGCATTTT
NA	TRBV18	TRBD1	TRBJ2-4	CASSPRTGENIQYF	TGTGCCAGCTCACCCAGGACAGGGGAAAACATTCAGTACTTC
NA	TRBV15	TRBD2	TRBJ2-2	CATSRVLAGAGELFF	TGTGCCACCAGCAGAGTACTAGCGGGAGCCGGGGAGCTGTTTTTT
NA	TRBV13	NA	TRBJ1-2	CASSLGAGDGYTF	TGTGCCAGCAGCTTAGGGGCAGGGGATGGCTACACCTTC
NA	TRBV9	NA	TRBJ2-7	CASSVVGSRGEQYF	TGTGCCAGCAGCGTAGTCGGGAGCCGGGGGGAGCAGTACTTC
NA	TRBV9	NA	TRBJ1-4	CASSAVTTNEKLFF	TGTGCCAGCAGCGCAGTAACAACTAATGAAAAACTGTTTTTT
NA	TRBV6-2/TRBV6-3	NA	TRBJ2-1	CASSYGRGQRHNEQFF	TGTGCCAGCAGTTACGGCAGGGGTCAAAGACACAATGAGCAGTTCTTC
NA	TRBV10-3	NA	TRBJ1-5	CAISEGQSDQPQHF	TGTGCCATCAGTGAAGGACAATCCGATCAGCCCCAGCATTTT
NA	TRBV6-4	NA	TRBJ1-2	CASSDSPRGYGYTF	TGTGCCAGCAGTGACTCCCCTAGGGGCTATGGCTACACCTTC
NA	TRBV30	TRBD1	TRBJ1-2	CAWVTGQNYGYTF	TGTGCCTGGGTCACGGGACAGAACTATGGCTACACCTTC
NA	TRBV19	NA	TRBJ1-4	CASSPPRGLRKKLFF	TGTGCCAGTTCCCCTCCAAGAGGACTGAGGAAAAAACTGTTTTTT
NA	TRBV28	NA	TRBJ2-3	CASSLAGRADTQYF	TGTGCCAGCAGTTTAGCGGGAAGGGCAGATACGCAGTATTTT
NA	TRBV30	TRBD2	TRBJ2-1	CAWSALSGRANEQFF	TGTGCCTGGAGCGCTCTAAGCGGGAGGGCCAATGAGCAGTTCTTC
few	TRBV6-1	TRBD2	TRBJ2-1	CASSEEASGFWNEQFF	TGTGCCAGCAGTGAAGAGGCTAGCGGCTTTTGGAATGAGCAGTTCTTC
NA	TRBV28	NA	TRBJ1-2	CASSLRVYGYTF	TGTGCCAGCAGCCTGAGGGTCTACGGCTACACCTTC
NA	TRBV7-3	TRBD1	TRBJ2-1	CASSAGTGVYNEQFF	TGTGCCAGCAGCGCCGGGACAGGAGTTTACAATGAGCAGTTCTTC
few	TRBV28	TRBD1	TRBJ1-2	CASRSGAGGYGYTF	TGTGCCAGCAGATCAGGGGCAGGGGGCTATGGCTACACCTTC
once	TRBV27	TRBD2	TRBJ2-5	CASSTRTSGRANLGTQYF	TGTGCCAGCAGTACACGGACTAGCGGGAGGGCCAATCTAGGGACCCAGTACTTC
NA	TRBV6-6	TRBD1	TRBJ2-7	CASSPLSPGTGTYEQYF	TGTGCCAGCAGTCCGTTATCCCCCGGGACAGGGACCTACGAGCAGTACTTC
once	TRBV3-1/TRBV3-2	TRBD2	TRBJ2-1	CASSRTSGNYNEQFF	TGTGCCAGCAGCCGGACTAGCGGGAACTACAATGAGCAGTTCTTC
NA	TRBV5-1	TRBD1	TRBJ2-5	CASSLGGEWETQYF	TGCGCCAGCAGCTTAGGGGGCGAGTGGGAGACCCAGTACTTC
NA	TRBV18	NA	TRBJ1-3	CASSLMGSSGNTIYF	TGTGCCAGCTCACTTATGGGCAGCTCTGGAAACACCATATATTTT
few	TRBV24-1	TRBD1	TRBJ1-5	CATSEGGGNQPQHF	TGTGCCACCAGTGAAGGGGGCGGCAATCAGCCCCAGCATTTT
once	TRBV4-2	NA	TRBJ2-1	CASSQESLQGYNEQFF	TGTGCCAGCAGCCAAGAGTCGTTGCAGGGGTACAATGAGCAGTTCTTC
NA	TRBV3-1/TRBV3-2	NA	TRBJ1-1	CASSSSEIWNTEAFF	TGTGCCAGCAGCTCGTCGGAGATCTGGAACACTGAAGCTTTCTTT
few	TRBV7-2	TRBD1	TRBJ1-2	CASSRVPPGQGMRGYTF	TGTGCCAGCAGCCGGGTACCTCCGGGACAGGGGATGCGTGGCTACACCTTC
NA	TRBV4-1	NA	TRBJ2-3	CASSQAPNPGRDTQYF	TGCGCCAGCAGCCAGGCCCCTAACCCCGGGAGAGATACGCAGTATTTT